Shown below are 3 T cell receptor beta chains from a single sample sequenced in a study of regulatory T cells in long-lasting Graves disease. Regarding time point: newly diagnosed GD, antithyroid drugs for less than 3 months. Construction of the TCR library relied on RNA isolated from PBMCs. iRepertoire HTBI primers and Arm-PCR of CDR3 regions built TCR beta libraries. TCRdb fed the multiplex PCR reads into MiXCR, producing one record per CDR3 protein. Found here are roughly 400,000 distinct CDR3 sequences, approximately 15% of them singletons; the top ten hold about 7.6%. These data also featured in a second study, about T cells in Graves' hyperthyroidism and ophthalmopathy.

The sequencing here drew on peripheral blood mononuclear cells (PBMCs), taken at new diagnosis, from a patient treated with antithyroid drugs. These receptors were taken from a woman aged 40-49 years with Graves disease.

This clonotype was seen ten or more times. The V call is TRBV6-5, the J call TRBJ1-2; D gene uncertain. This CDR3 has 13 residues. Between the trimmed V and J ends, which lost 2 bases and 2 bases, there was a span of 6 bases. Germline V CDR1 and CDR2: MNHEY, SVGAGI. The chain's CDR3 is CASSYIDNYGYTF. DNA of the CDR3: TGTGCCAGCAGTTACATAGACAACTATGGCTACACCTTC.

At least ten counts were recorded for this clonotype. The CDR3 DNA sequence: TGTGCCAGTAGTATAGGTGGCGGGAACACCGGGGAGCTGTTTTTT. This codes for CASSIGGGNTGELFF. The chain employs TRBV19 and TRBJ2-2; D gene unclear. V dropped 1 base and J dropped 1 base, with 7 bases sitting between them. CDR3 length equals 15 residues. Germline V CDR1 and CDR2: LNHDA, SQIVND (reference sequence).

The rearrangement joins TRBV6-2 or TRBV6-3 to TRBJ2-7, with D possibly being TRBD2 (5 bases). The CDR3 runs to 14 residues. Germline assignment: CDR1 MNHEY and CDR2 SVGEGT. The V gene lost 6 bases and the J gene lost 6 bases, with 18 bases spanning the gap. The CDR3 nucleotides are TGTGCCAGCAGCGCCCCCAGAGGGCTCGGCGAGCAGTACTTC. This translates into CASSAPRGLGEQYF.